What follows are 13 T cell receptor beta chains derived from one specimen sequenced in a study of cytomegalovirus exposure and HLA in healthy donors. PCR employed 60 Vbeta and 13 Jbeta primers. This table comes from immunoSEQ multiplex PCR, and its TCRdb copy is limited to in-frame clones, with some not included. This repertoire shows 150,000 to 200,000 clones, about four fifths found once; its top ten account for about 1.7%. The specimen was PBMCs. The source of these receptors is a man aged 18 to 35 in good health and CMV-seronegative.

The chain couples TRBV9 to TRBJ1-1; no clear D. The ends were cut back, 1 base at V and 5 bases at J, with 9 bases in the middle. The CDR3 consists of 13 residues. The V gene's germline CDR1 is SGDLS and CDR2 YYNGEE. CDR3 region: CASSVSSWTEAFF. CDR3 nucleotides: TGTGCCAGCAGCGTATCTAGCTGGACTGAAGCTTTCTTT.

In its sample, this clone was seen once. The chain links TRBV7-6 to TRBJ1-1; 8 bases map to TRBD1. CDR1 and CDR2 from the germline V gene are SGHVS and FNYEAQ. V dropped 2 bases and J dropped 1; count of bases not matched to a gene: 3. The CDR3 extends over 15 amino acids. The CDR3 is CASSLSDRGNTEAFF. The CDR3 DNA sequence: TGTGCCAGCAGCTTATCAGACAGGGGGAACACTGAAGCTTTCTTT.

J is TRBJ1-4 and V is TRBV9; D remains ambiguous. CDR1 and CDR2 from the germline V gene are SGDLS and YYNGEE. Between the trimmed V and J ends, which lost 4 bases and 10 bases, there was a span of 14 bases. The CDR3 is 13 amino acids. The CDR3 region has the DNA TGTGCCAGCAGCCCAGCCATGGAGGGAAAACTGTTTTTT. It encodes CASSPAMEGKLFF.

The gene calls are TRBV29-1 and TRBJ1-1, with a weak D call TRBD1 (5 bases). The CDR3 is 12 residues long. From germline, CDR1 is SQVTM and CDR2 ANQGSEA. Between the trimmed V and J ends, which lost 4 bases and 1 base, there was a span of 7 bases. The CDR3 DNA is TGCAGCGTTGGAGGACAGAACACTGAAGCTTTCTTT. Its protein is CSVGGQNTEAFF.

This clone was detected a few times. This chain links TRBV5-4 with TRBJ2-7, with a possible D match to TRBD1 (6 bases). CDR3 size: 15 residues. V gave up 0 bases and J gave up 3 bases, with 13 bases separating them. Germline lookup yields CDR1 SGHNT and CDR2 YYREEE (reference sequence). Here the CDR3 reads CASSLGQGTDYEQYF. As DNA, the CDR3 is TGTGCCAGCAGCTTGGGGCAGGGGACGGACTACGAGCAGTACTTC.

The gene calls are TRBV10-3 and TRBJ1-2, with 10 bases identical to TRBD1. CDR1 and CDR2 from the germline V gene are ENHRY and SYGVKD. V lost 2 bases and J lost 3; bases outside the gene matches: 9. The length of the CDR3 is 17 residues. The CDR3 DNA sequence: TGTGCCATCAGTGAGACCGGGACAGGGGATAGGGACTATGGCTACACCTTC. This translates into CAISETGTGDRDYGYTF.

CDR3 DNA sequence: TGTGCCTGGAGGAATGAGGACAGAGCCCACTATGGCTACACCTTC. Protein sequence: CAWRNEDRAHYGYTF. The V and J genes are TRBV30 and TRBJ1-2; tentative D call: TRBD1 (6 bases). Germline V CDR1 and CDR2: GTSNPN, SVGIG (reference sequence). V dropped 3 bases and J dropped 3 bases, with 17 bases sitting between them. The CDR3 runs to 15 residues.

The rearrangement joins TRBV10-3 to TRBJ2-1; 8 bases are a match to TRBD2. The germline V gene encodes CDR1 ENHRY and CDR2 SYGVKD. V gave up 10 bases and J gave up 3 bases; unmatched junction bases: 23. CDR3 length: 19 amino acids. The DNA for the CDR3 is TGTGCCACACGCCGGGTGGGAGGACTAGCTTCGGGGGACTACAATGAGCAGTTCTTC. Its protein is CATRRVGGLASGDYNEQFF.

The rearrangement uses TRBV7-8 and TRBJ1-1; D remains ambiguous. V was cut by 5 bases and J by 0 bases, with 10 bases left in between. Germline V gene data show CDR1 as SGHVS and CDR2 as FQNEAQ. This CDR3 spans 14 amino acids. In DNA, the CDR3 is TGTGCCAGCAGCCAAATCCCGGTGAACACTGAAGCTTTCTTT. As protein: CASSQIPVNTEAFF. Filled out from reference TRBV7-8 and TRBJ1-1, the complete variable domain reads GAGVSQSPRYKVAKRGQDVALRCDPISGHVSLFWYQQALGQGPEFLTYFQNEAQLDKSGLPSDRFFAERPEGSVSTLKIQRTQQEDSAVYLCASSQIPVNTEAFFGQGTRLTVV.

CDR3 amino acids: CASSAGTGLNEQFF. The CDR3 coding sequence is TGTGCCAGCAGTGCCGGGACAGGGCTCAATGAGCAGTTCTTC. This chain joins TRBV6-1 and TRBJ2-1, with 9 positions matching TRBD1. The CDR3 sequence is 14 residues long. The ends lost 4 bases at V and 6 bases at J; junction bases unmatched: 4. The germline gives CDR1 MNHNS, CDR2 SASEGT.

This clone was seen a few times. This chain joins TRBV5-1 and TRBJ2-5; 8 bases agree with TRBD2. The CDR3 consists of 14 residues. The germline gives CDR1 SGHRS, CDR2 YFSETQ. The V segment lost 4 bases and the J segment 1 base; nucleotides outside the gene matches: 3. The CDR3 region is CASSKGTSQETQYF. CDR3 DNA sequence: TGCGCCAGCAGCAAGGGGACTAGCCAAGAGACCCAGTACTTC.

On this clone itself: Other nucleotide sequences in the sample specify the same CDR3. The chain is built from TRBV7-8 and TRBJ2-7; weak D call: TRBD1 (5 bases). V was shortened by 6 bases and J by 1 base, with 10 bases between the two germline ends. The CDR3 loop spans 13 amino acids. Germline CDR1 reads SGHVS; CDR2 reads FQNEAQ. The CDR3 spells CASSLRVSYEQYF. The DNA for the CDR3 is TGTGCCAGCAGTCTCAGGGTTTCCTACGAGCAGTACTTC.

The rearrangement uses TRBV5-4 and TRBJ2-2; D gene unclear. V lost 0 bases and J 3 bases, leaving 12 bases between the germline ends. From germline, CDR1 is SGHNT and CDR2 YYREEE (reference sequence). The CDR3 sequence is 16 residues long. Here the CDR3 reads CASSLAPGPDTGELFF. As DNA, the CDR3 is TGTGCCAGCAGCTTGGCTCCGGGTCCTGACACCGGGGAGCTGTTTTTT.